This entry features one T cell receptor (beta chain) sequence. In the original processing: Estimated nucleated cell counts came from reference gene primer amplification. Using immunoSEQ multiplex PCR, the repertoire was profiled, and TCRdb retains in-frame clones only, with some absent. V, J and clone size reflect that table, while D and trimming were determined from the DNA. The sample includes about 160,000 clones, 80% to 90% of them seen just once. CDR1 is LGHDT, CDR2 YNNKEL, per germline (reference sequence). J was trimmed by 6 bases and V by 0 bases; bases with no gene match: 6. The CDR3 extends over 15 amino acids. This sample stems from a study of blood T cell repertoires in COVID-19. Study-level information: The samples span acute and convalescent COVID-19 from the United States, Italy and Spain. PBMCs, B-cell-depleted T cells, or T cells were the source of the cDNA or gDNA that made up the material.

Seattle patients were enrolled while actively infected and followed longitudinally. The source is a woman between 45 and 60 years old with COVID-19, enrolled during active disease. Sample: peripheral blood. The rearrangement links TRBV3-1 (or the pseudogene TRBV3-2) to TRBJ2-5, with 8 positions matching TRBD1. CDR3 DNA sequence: TGTGCCAGCAGCCAAGAGACAGGGGCTTCGAAGACCCAGTACTTC. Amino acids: CASSQETGASKTQYF.